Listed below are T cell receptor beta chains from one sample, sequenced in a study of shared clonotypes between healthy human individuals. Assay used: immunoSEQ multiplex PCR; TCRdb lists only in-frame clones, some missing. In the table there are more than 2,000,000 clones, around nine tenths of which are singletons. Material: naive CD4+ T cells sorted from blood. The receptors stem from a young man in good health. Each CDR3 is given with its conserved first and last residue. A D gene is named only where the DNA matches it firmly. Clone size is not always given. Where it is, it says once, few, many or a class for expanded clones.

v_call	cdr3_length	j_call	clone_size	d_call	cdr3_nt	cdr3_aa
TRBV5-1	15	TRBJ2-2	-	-	TGCGCCAGCGCAGCTTATACAGGTCGGACCGGGGAGCTGTTTTTT	CASAAYTGRTGELFF
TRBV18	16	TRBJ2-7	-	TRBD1	TGTGCCAGCTCATCTAGCAACCGGGACAGGCCCTACGAGCAGTACTTC	CASSSSNRDRPYEQYF
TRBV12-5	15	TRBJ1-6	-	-	TGTGCTAGTGGTCGGGAGGGGGTCGGGCATTCACCCCTCCACTTT	CASGREGVGHSPLHF
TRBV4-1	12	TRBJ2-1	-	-	TGCGCCAGCAGCCCCATTTTTGGGGAGCAGTTCTTC	CASSPIFGEQFF
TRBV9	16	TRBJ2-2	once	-	TGTGCCAGCAGCGACCCGGATCACCTGAACACCGGGGAGCTGTTTTTT	CASSDPDHLNTGELFF
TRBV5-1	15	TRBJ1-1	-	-	TGCGCCAGCAGCTTGGGGGCAGATATGAACACTGAAGCTTTCTTT	CASSLGADMNTEAFF
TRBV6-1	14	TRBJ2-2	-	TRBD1	TGTGCCAGCAGGGACAGGGGGGCTACCGGGGAGCTGTTTTTT	CASRDRGATGELFF
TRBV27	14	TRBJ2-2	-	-	TGTGCCAGCCGTCCTACAGGGTTGACCGGGGAGCTGTTTTTT	CASRPTGLTGELFF
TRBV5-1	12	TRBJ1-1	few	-	TGCGCCAGCAGCTCAGCGAACACTGAAGCTTTCTTT	CASSSANTEAFF
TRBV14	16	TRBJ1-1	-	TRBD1	TGTGCCAGCAGCCCCCTCGGACAGGGTGGAAACACTGAAGCTTTCTTT	CASSPLGQGGNTEAFF
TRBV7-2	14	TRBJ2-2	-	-	TGTGCCAGCAGCTTTTCCAGGGACACCGGGGAGCTGTTTTTT	CASSFSRDTGELFF
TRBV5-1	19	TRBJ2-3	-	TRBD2	TGCGCCAGCAGCTCGGGACTAGCGGGGGGCGGGACTGTGACAGATACGCAGTATTTT	CASSSGLAGGGTVTDTQYF
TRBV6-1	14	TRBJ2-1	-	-	TGTGCCAGCAGTGAATGGGGGGCAATCAATGAGCAGTTCTTC	CASSEWGAINEQFF
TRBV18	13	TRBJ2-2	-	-	TGTGCCAGCTCACCAAAGAGTCCCGGGGAGCTGTTTTTT	CASSPKSPGELFF
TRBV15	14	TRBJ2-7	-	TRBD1	TGTGCCACCAGCTTGGACAGGGGGCCATACGAGCAGTACTTC	CATSLDRGPYEQYF
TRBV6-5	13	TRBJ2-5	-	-	TGTGCCAGCAGATTAGGATCCCAAGAGACCCAGTACTTC	CASRLGSQETQYF
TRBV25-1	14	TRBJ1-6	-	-	TGTGCCAGCAGTGATAGTCAACAGGGCTCACCCCTCCACTTT	CASSDSQQGSPLHF
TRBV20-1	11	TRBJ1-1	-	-	TGCAGTGCTTTACTTCCCATTAGAGCTTTCTTT	CSALLPIRAFF
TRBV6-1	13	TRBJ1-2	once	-	TGTGCCAGCAGCCGGGACGCGGGCTATGGCTACACCTTC	CASSRDAGYGYTF
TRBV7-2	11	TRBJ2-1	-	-	TGTGCCAGCAGCTTAGGACCCAAGCAGTTCTTC	CASSLGPKQFF
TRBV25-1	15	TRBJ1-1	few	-	TGTGCCAGCCGCCAGGGAGAAGTAATGAACACTGAAGCTTTCTTT	CASRQGEVMNTEAFF
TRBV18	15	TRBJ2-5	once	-	TGTGCCAGCTCACCGCCATCAGCCGTCCCAGGCGGCCAGTACTTC	CASSPPSAVPGGQYF
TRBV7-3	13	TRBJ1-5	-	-	TGTGCCAGCAGCTTAGAGTCCAATCAGCCCCAGCATTTT	CASSLESNQPQHF
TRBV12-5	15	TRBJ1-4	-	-	TGTGCTAGTGGTCCCGACGTCTCAACTAATGAAAAACTGTTTTTT	CASGPDVSTNEKLFF
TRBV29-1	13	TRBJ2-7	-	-	TGCAGCGCCATGCGGGACACCGGCGGCGAGCAGTACTTC	CSAMRDTGGEQYF
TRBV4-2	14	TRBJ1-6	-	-	TGTGCCAGCAGCCAAAACCTAGGGTATTCACCCCTCCACTTT	CASSQNLGYSPLHF
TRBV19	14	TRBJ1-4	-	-	TGTGCCAGTAGTACCCCGGGTGAAAATGAAAAACTGTTTTTT	CASSTPGENEKLFF
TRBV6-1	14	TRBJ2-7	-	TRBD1	TGTGCCAGCACCTCCGGGACAGGAGGCTTCCAGCAGTACTTC	CASTSGTGGFQQYF
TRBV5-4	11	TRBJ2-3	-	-	TGTGCCAGCAGCCACACAGATACGCAGTATTTT	CASSHTDTQYF
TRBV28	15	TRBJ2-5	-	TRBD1	TGTGCCAGCAGTCCCGGACTCAGACAGGGGTTCGCCCAGTACTTC	CASSPGLRQGFAQYF
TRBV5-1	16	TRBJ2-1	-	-	TGCGCCAGCAGCTTGGTAGCTGGGTCGGCCTACAATGAGCAGTTCTTC	CASSLVAGSAYNEQFF
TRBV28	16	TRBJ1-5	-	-	TGTGCCAGCAGCCCTCTTATGGGGGCGAGCAATCAGCCCCAGCATTTT	CASSPLMGASNQPQHF
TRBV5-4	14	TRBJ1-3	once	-	TGTGCCAGCAGCCCCTGGTCCGGGGGAAACACCATATATTTT	CASSPWSGGNTIYF
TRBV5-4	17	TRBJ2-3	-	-	TGTGCCAGCAGCCGTAACGGACACACAAGATCCACAGATACGCAGTATTTT	CASSRNGHTRSTDTQYF
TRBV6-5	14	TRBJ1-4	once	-	TGTGCCAGCAGTTACTCCGGTTCTAATGAAAAACTGTTTTTT	CASSYSGSNEKLFF
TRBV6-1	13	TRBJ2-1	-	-	TGTGCCAGCAGTGGAAAAGACTCCCGTGTCGAGTTCTTC	CASSGKDSRVEFF